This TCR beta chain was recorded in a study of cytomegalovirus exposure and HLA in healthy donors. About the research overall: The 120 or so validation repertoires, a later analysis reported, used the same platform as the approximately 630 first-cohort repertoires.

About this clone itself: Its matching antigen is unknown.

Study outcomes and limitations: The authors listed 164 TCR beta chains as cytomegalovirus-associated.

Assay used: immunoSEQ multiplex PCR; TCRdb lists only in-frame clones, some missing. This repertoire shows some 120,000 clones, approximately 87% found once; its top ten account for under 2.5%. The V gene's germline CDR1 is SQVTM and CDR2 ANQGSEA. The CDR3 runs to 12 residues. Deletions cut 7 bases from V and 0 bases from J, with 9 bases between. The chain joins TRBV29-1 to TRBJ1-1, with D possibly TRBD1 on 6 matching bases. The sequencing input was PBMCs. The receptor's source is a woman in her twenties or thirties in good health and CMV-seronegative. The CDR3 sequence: CSADRLNTEAFF. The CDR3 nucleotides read TGCAGCGCGGACAGATTGAACACTGAAGCTTTCTTT.